These 24 T cell receptor beta chains share one sample of origin, sequenced in a study of control samples from healthy donors and cancer patients. Measured with immunoSEQ multiplex PCR; TCRdb has only the in-frame clones, and not every one. This table holds around 92,000 clones, about four fifths found once. Material for sequencing was blood. These receptors all stem from a man between 60 and 75 years old in good health.

V gene TRBV9 combines with J gene TRBJ2-6; perhaps TRBD1 as D (5 bases). In germline, CDR1 is SGDLS, CDR2 YYNGEE. The V gene lost 0 bases and the J gene lost 2 bases, with 6 bases spanning the gap. This CDR3 has 15 residues. CDR3 in DNA: TGTGCCAGCAGCGTAGGGGGCGCTGGGGCCAACGTCCTGACTTTC. Its translation is CASSVGGAGANVLTF.

J is TRBJ2-5 and V is TRBV14; D remains unclear. Germline V gene sequence: CDR1 SGHDN, CDR2 FVKESK. V lost 4 bases and J 1 base, leaving 13 bases between the germline ends. This CDR3 spans 15 amino acids. Written as DNA, the CDR3 is TGTGCCAGCAGCCGAATACGTATGAGCCAAGAGACCCAGTACTTC. It is translated as CASSRIRMSQETQYF.

This clone was recorded only once. The chain employs TRBV20-1 and TRBJ2-7; weak D call: TRBD1 (6 bases). The CDR3 extends over 11 amino acids. CDR1 and CDR2 from the germline V gene are DFQATT and SNEGSKA (reference sequence). V was pared by 3 bases and J by 7 bases, with 10 bases between. The DNA for the CDR3 is TGCAGTGCTAGTCAGGGGCTTGAGCAGTACTTC. Amino acids: CSASQGLEQYF.

The chain uses TRBV6-6 and TRBJ1-5; D is unresolved. There are 13 residues in the CDR3. V was trimmed by 2 bases and J by 4 bases, leaving 6 bases between them. The germline V gene has CDR1 MNHNY and CDR2 SVGAGI (reference sequence). CDR3 in amino acids: CASSYGFNQPQHF. The DNA for the CDR3 is TGTGCCAGCAGTTACGGTTTTAATCAGCCCCAGCATTTT.

This rearrangement joins TRBV5-1 to TRBJ2-3, with 14 positions matching TRBD2. The CDR3 is 18 residues long. The germline CDR1 and CDR2 sequences are SGHRS and YFSETQ. With V trimmed by 4 bases and J by 0 bases, 7 bases remained unmatched. CDR3 coding DNA: TGCGCCAGCAGCCCGGGACTAGCGGGGGAATCTAGCACAGATACGCAGTATTTT. Residues: CASSPGLAGESSTDTQYF.

V and J are TRBV10-3 and TRBJ1-1; possible D gene TRBD1, 6 bases. This CDR3 has 13 amino acids. Trimming took off 10 bases at V and 4 bases at J, with 16 bases between the two ends. Germline-derived CDR1 and CDR2 are ENHRY and SYGVKD. The CDR3: CATSQGSGTEAFF. CDR3 sequence (DNA): TGTGCCACCTCACAGGGTTCAGGCACTGAAGCTTTCTTT.

The chain combines TRBV19 with TRBJ2-5, with D tentatively TRBD1 (5 bases). The germline V gene encodes CDR1 LNHDA and CDR2 SQIVND (reference sequence). This CDR3 comprises 14 residues. V was clipped by 1 base and J by 5 bases, with 11 bases between them. The CDR3 region has the DNA TGTGCCAGTAGTATAGGATCAGGGTACGAGACCCAGTACTTC. This gives the protein CASSIGSGYETQYF. Full variable domain (missing parts from reference TRBV19 and TRBJ2-5): DGGITQSPKYLFRKEGQNVTLSCEQNLNHDAMYWYRQDPGQGLRLIYYSQIVNDFQKGDIAEGYSVSREKKESFPLTVTSAQKNPTAFYLCASSIGSGYETQYFGPGTRLLVL.

CDR3 DNA: TGTGCCAGCAGAACCGCCCGGGACAGGTCCAATCAGCCCCAGCATTTT. Its protein is CASRTARDRSNQPQHF. This chain joins TRBV27 and TRBJ1-5; 8 positions agree with TRBD1. Trimming cost V 6 bases and J 3 bases; bases outside gene matches: 10. The length of the CDR3 is 16 residues. Germline CDR1 is MNHEY and CDR2 is SMNVEV (reference sequence).

This clone was found once. The chain carries TRBV10-2 and TRBJ1-3, with 8 bases identical to TRBD1. The ends lost 6 bases at V and 4 bases at J; junction bases unmatched: 14. From germline, CDR1 is WSHSY and CDR2 SAAADI. There are 17 residues in the CDR3. CDR3: CASSRRRPGQDGNTIYF. CDR3 in DNA: TGCGCCAGCAGCCGCCGACGGCCGGGACAGGACGGAAACACCATATATTTT.

The J gene is TRBJ1-2, the V gene TRBV18; D is ambiguous. The V gene's germline CDR1 is KGHSH and CDR2 LQKENI. This CDR3 spans 14 amino acids. V was pared by 6 bases and J by 10 bases, with 21 bases between. The CDR3 spells CASSLDRGITFYTF. The CDR3 nucleotides read TGTGCCAGCTCCCTCGACCGAGGGATTACGTTCTACACCTTC. Based on the CDR3 plus reference TRBV18 and TRBJ1-2, the full variable domain is NAGVMQNPRHLVRRRGQEARLRCSPMKGHSHVYWYRQLPEEGLKFMVYLQKENIIDESGMPKERFSAEFPKEGPSILRIQQVVRGDSAAYFCASSLDRGITFYTFGSGTRLTVV.

The rearrangement joins TRBV2 to TRBJ1-4; perhaps TRBD1 as D (5 bases). The V end was cut by 3 bases, the J end by 4 bases, with 9 bases between. The CDR3 has 14 amino acids. Per the germline V gene, CDR1 is SNHLY and CDR2 is FYNNEI. This CDR3 is CASSEGGNNEKLFF. The CDR3 DNA sequence: TGTGCCAGCAGTGAGGGGGGTAATAATGAAAAACTGTTTTTT.

The chain joins TRBV18 to TRBJ1-6; TRBD1 aligns across 10 bases. The CDR3 is 16 residues long. Unmatched junction bases numbered 8, after V lost 3 bases and J lost 9 bases. Per germline, CDR1 KGHSH and CDR2 LQKENI. CDR3 nucleotides: TGTGCCAGCTCACCTTCCGGGACAGGGGTCGCTTCACCCCTCCACTTT. Residues: CASSPSGTGVASPLHF.

The chain recombines TRBV6-1 with TRBJ2-6, with D tentatively TRBD1 or TRBD2 (5 bases each). V was pared by 1 base and J by 2 bases, with 9 bases between. This CDR3 region has 16 residues. Germline V gives CDR1 MNHNS, CDR2 SASEGT. CDR3 coding DNA: TGTGCCAGCAGTGAAGTATTGGGGGCTGGGGCCAACGTCCTGACTTTC. It is translated as CASSEVLGAGANVLTF.

This chain connects TRBV25-1 to TRBJ2-5; 8 bases fit TRBD2. The CDR3 length is 16 residues. Germline V gene lookup returns CDR1 MGHDK and CDR2 SYGVNS. Trimming cost V 3 bases and J 4 bases; bases outside gene matches: 10. The CDR3 DNA sequence: TGTGCCAGCAGTGAGAGGACAGCGGGGGCCCGAGAGACCCAGTACTTC. As protein: CASSERTAGARETQYF.

V gene TRBV5-1 combines with J gene TRBJ1-2; 8 nucleotides line up with TRBD1. V trimming: 5 bases; J trimming: 4 bases; junction bases outside the gene matches: 7. Germline V gives CDR1 SGHRS, CDR2 YFSETQ. The CDR3 loop spans 14 amino acids. The CDR3 sequence is CASSITGGVYGYTF. As DNA, the CDR3 is TGCGCCAGCAGTATTACAGGGGGTGTCTATGGCTACACCTTC.

This chain joins TRBV18 and TRBJ2-5; TRBD1 matches 9 bases. The CDR3 extends over 15 amino acids. V lost 6 bases and J lost 4; bases outside the gene matches: 9. Germline-derived CDR1 and CDR2 are KGHSH and LQKENI. As DNA, the CDR3 is TGTGCCAGCTCCCGAGCCACAGGGGGCTTAGAGACCCAGTACTTC. It is translated as CASSRATGGLETQYF.

The chain recombines TRBV6-5 with TRBJ2-5; TRBD1 might be the D (5 bases). V was cut by 6 bases and J by 1 base, with 15 bases left in between. Germline V gene sequence: CDR1 MNHEY, CDR2 SVGAGI. This CDR3 comprises 15 residues. The CDR3 nucleotides are TGTGCCAGCAGCCATACAACAGGTCCCCAAGAGACCCAGTACTTC. Protein: CASSHTTGPQETQYF.

The chain employs TRBV7-9 and TRBJ2-7; 8 nucleotides match TRBD1. J was trimmed by 4 bases and V by 4 bases; bases with no gene match: 6. CDR1 and CDR2 (germline): SEHNR, FQNEAQ (reference sequence). The length of the CDR3 is 14 residues. This chain's CDR3 is CASSSGQVMYEQYF. The CDR3 nucleotides are TGTGCCAGCAGCTCGGGACAGGTAATGTACGAGCAGTACTTC. The full variable domain, with the rest looked up from reference TRBV7-9 and TRBJ2-7, is DTGVSQNPRHKITKRGQNVTFRCDPISEHNRLYWYRQTLGQGPEFLTYFQNEAQLEKSRLLSDRFSAERPKGSFSTLEIQRTEQGDSAMYLCASSSGQVMYEQYFGPGTRLTVT.

This chain uses TRBV14 with TRBJ1-1, with TRBD1 matching 10 bases. V shed 2 bases, J shed 5 bases, and the junction held 5 bases outside the gene matches. This CDR3 has 15 amino acids. CDR1 and CDR2 (germline): SGHDN, FVKESK. DNA of the CDR3: TGTGCCAGCAGCCAATGGACAGGGGGAGGTACTGAAGCTTTCTTT. Its translation is CASSQWTGGGTEAFF.

This clone has just one count. This chain connects TRBV11-1 to TRBJ2-7, with D perhaps matching TRBD1 (6 bases). Germline V gene lookup returns CDR1 SGHAT and CDR2 FQDESV (reference sequence). The V end was cut by 4 bases, the J end by 5 bases, with 18 bases between. The CDR3 is 15 amino acids. For the CDR3, the DNA is TGTGCCAGCAGCTATGGGTCGAGGGGGAGCCACGAGCAGTACTTC. It yields the protein CASSYGSRGSHEQYF.

This clone was counted between two and nine times. At one end, the junction sequence differs from germline, possibly due to a read error. The gene calls are TRBV7-9 and TRBJ1-3; TRBD1 agrees at 8 bases. Germline CDR1 is SEHNR and CDR2 is FQNEAQ (reference sequence). This CDR3 has 12 residues. The CDR3 protein is CASSPGTGEHPF. The CDR3 DNA is TGTGCCAGCAGTCCCGGGACAGGTGAACACCCTTTT. Complete variable domain (other parts from reference TRBV7-9 and TRBJ1-3): DTGVSQNPRHKITKRGQNVTFRCDPISEHNRLYWYRQTLGQGPEFLTYFQNEAQLEKSRLLSDRFSAERPKGSFSTLEIQRTEQGDSAMYLCASSPGTGEHPFGEGSWLTVV.

The chain links TRBV5-6 to TRBJ2-7; TRBD2 matches 7 bases. J lost 4 bases, V lost 4 bases, and 14 bases had no gene match. The CDR3 contains 16 residues. From germline, CDR1 is SGHDT and CDR2 YYEEEE. CDR3 loop: CASSILRPSGEYEQYF. CDR3 nucleotides: TGTGCCAGCAGCATACTGAGACCTAGCGGAGAATACGAGCAGTACTTC.

The gene calls are TRBV10-1 and TRBJ1-5, with D perhaps matching TRBD1 (6 bases). The V end was cut by 6 bases, the J end by 2 bases, with 14 bases between. The CDR3 has 15 amino acids. Germline CDR1 is WNHNN and CDR2 is SYGVQD (reference sequence). DNA for the CDR3: TGCGCCAGCAGGGAACAGGGCCGGGGCAATCAGCCCCAGCATTTT. It is translated as CASREQGRGNQPQHF.

V gene TRBV27 combines with J gene TRBJ2-5, with TRBD1 matching 10 bases. CDR3 length: 18 amino acids. Trimming removed 7 bases from V and 4 bases from J; junction bases left unmatched: 18. Germline lookup yields CDR1 MNHEY and CDR2 SMNVEV (reference sequence). CDR3: CASILRGTGASAGETQYF. The CDR3 bases are TGTGCCAGCATCCTGAGAGGGACAGGGGCTTCGGCGGGAGAGACCCAGTACTTC.